This T cell receptor (beta chain) was captured by sequencing in a study of T cell responses to AZD1222 COVID-19 vaccine. Per the germline V gene, CDR1 is MNHEY and CDR2 is SMNVEV (reference sequence). V was pared by 4 bases and J by 16 bases, with 20 bases between. The CDR3 totals 13 residues. Produced via immunoSEQ multiplex PCR; TCRdb's table is partial and in-frame only. The profile shows 80,000 or so clones, 90% of them singletons. The specimen was peripheral blood, collected on day 0 of AZD1222 vaccination. This rearrangement joins TRBV27 to TRBJ2-1; D assignment may be TRBD1 or TRBD2 (5 bases each). This clonotype originated in an adult in good health. Here the CDR3 DNA reads TGTGCCAGCAGTTGGGGGTCGGGCCCTGGGTACTTCTTC. Encoded protein: CASSWGSGPGYFF.